The present TCR beta chain was sequenced within a study of regulatory T cells in long-lasting Graves disease. Study observations and caveats: TRBV28, TRBJ1-2 and TRBJ2-5 were favored in persistent disease.

To note about this clonotype: What it binds is unknown.

The CDR3 length is 12 residues. Germline V gene sequence: CDR1 DFQATT, CDR2 SNEGSKA (reference sequence). V lost 4 bases, J lost 4 bases, and 8 bases lay in between. Time point reported: persistent/refractory GD, antithyroid drugs over 5 years with positive TRAb. RNA isolated from PBMCs was used to make the TCR library. The guidelines of the American Thyroid Association were the basis for diagnosing Graves' disease. Sequencing libraries for TCR beta were prepared with iRepertoire HTBI primers and Arm-PCR of CDR3 regions. TCRdb passed the multiplex PCR reads through MiXCR, listing each CDR3 protein once. Here the sample spans around 430,000 distinct CDR3 sequences, approximately 23% being singletons.

The chain couples TRBV20-1 to TRBJ2-1; D remains unclear. The clonotype originates from a female donor with Graves disease. The material was peripheral blood mononuclear cells (PBMCs), obtained when the disease was refractory, from a patient treated with antithyroid drugs. Here the CDR3 reads CSAIDGYNEQFF. CDR3 nucleotides: TGCAGTGCTATTGACGGATACAATGAGCAGTTCTTC.